This is a list of T cell receptor beta chains from one sample in a study of technical replicates of blood from a handful of donors. The data were produced by immunoSEQ multiplex PCR, yet TCRdb's version contains in-frame clones alone and is incomplete. The data contain tens of thousands of clones, 92% of them singletons. The sequenced sample consisted of T cells isolated from PBMCs. These receptor sequences come from a human donor in good health. CDR3s include the opening cysteine and the closing phenylalanine or tryptophan. A D gene is named only where the DNA matches it firmly. Where a row states a size, it is once, few, many or the class of an expanded clone; other rows omit it.

d_call	clone_size	cdr3_length	v_call	j_call	cdr3_aa	cdr3_nt
TRBD2	NA	16	TRBV4-3	TRBJ2-2	CASSQPVAGIAGELFF	TGCGCCAGCAGCCAACCTGTAGCGGGAATAGCCGGGGAGCTGTTTTTT
TRBD1	NA	14	TRBV9	TRBJ2-1	CASSALTGGNEQFF	TGTGCCAGCAGCGCCCTGACAGGGGGGAATGAGCAGTTCTTC
NA	NA	14	TRBV4-1	TRBJ2-7	CASSQEQGPYEQYF	TGCGCCAGCAGCCAAGAACAGGGACCCTACGAGCAGTACTTC
TRBD2	once	17	TRBV11-3	TRBJ2-7	CASSSRRLAGGVYEQYF	TGTGCCAGCAGCTCTCGCCGACTAGCGGGGGGGGTTTACGAGCAGTACTTC
NA	NA	14	TRBV2	TRBJ1-5	CASSEETTYQPQHF	TGTGCCAGCAGTGAAGAGACTACGTATCAGCCCCAGCATTTT
NA	NA	13	TRBV19	TRBJ1-1	CASSHGMNTEAFF	TGTGCCAGTAGTCACGGGATGAACACTGAAGCTTTCTTT
TRBD2	NA	15	TRBV5-1	TRBJ2-5	CASRTGGWYQETQYF	TGCGCCAGCAGGACGGGAGGGTGGTACCAAGAGACCCAGTACTTC
NA	NA	17	TRBV9	TRBJ1-2	CASSVASRDRGNYGYTF	TGTGCCAGCAGCGTAGCTAGTAGGGATAGGGGAAACTATGGCTACACCTTC
NA	NA	16	TRBV4-2	TRBJ1-4	CASSQDHQGYNEKLFF	TGTGCCAGCAGCCAAGACCATCAGGGATACAATGAAAAACTGTTTTTT
NA	once	15	TRBV28	TRBJ1-4	CASSNLDVEGEKLFF	TGTGCCAGCAGTAACCTGGACGTCGAGGGAGAAAAACTGTTTTTT
NA	NA	12	TRBV5-4	TRBJ1-2	CASSLDSYGYTF	TGTGCCAGCAGCTTGGACAGCTATGGCTACACCTTC
NA	NA	15	TRBV27	TRBJ2-2	CASSFYGLNTGELFF	TGTGCCAGCAGTTTTTATGGACTTAACACCGGGGAGCTGTTTTTT
NA	NA	15	TRBV7-9	TRBJ1-4	CASSSVGATNEKLFF	TGTGCCAGCAGCTCGGTCGGGGCAACTAATGAAAAACTGTTTTTT
TRBD1	NA	11	TRBV7-9	TRBJ2-7	CASSPGGEQYF	TGTGCCAGCAGCCCAGGGGGCGAGCAGTACTTC
NA	NA	14	TRBV30	TRBJ2-3	CAWIGGVGTDTQYF	TGTGCCTGGATAGGGGGAGTGGGCACAGATACGCAGTATTTT
TRBD2	NA	17	TRBV9	TRBJ2-7	CASSVSYGGEGAYEQYF	TGTGCCAGCAGCGTAAGTTATGGGGGGGAAGGCGCCTACGAGCAGTACTTC
NA	NA	13	TRBV10-1	TRBJ1-2	CASSENRDDGYTF	TGCGCCAGCAGTGAGAACAGGGACGATGGCTACACCTTC
TRBD2	NA	15	TRBV5-1	TRBJ2-5	CASSLVPLAGETQYF	TGCGCCAGCAGCTTGGTCCCACTAGCGGGAGAGACCCAGTACTTC
TRBD2	NA	16	TRBV5-1	TRBJ2-7	CASSLVASGDTYEQYF	TGCGCCAGCAGCTTGGTGGCTAGCGGGGATACCTACGAGCAGTACTTC
NA	NA	12	TRBV30	TRBJ1-1	CAWSSNRVLAFF	TGTGCCTGGAGTTCCAACAGGGTTCTAGCTTTCTTT
TRBD2	NA	17	TRBV9	TRBJ2-3	CASNPSYSGRATDTQYF	TGTGCCAGCAACCCATCCTATAGCGGGAGGGCTACAGATACGCAGTATTTT
NA	NA	12	TRBV11-3	TRBJ1-4	CASSQNNEKLFF	TGTGCCAGTTCACAGAACAATGAAAAACTGTTTTTT
TRBD2	NA	15	TRBV5-1	TRBJ2-7	CASSIGTSGSYEQYF	TGCGCCAGCAGCATAGGGACTAGCGGGAGCTACGAGCAGTACTTC
TRBD2	NA	15	TRBV7-3	TRBJ2-1	CASSVLAGAVYEQFF	TGTGCCAGCAGCGTCTTAGCGGGCGCCGTATATGAGCAGTTCTTC
NA	few	14	TRBV9	TRBJ1-1	CASSVGFGNTEAFF	TGTGCCAGCAGCGTAGGTTTCGGGAACACTGAAGCTTTCTTT
NA	NA	13	TRBV6-1	TRBJ2-3	CASTWTDTDTQYF	TGTGCCAGCACCTGGACAGACACAGATACGCAGTATTTT
TRBD2	NA	15	TRBV4-3	TRBJ2-7	CASSQASSGAYEQYF	TGCGCCAGCAGCCAAGCATCTAGCGGAGCCTACGAGCAGTACTTC
TRBD1	NA	15	TRBV25-1	TRBJ1-2	CASSEHGTGGYGYTF	TGTGCCAGCAGTGAACACGGGACAGGGGGCTATGGCTACACCTTC
NA	NA	13	TRBV27	TRBJ2-2	CASSLLNTGELFF	TGTGCCAGCAGTTTATTAAACACCGGGGAGCTGTTTTTT
NA	once	15	TRBV6-1	TRBJ1-2	CASITGEGANYGYTF	TGTGCCAGCATAACGGGAGAAGGAGCTAACTATGGCTACACCTTC
NA	NA	16	TRBV19	TRBJ1-5	CASSILGEIVNQPQHF	TGTGCCAGTAGTATACTGGGAGAAATAGTCAATCAGCCCCAGCATTTT
NA	NA	14	TRBV5-5	TRBJ1-3	CASSRGGTGNTIYF	TGTGCCAGCAGCCGGGGGGGGACTGGAAACACCATATATTTT
NA	NA	14	TRBV28	TRBJ2-7	CASSLPGWGYEQYF	TGTGCCAGCAGTTTACCGGGATGGGGATACGAGCAGTACTTC
TRBD2	NA	14	TRBV6-5	TRBJ2-3	CASSTTSGEDTQYF	TGTGCCAGCAGTACCACTAGCGGAGAGGATACGCAGTATTTT
NA	NA	12	TRBV29-1	TRBJ2-1	CSVVRGGNEQFF	TGCAGCGTTGTAAGGGGGGGCAATGAGCAGTTCTTC
TRBD1	NA	13	TRBV30	TRBJ2-7	CAWSQGAAYEQYF	TGTGCCTGGAGCCAGGGGGCAGCCTACGAGCAGTACTTC
TRBD1	NA	13	TRBV6-5	TRBJ1-1	CASSRTGGTEAFF	TGTGCCAGCAGTAGGACAGGGGGGACTGAAGCTTTCTTT
TRBD2	NA	14	TRBV10-2	TRBJ2-7	CASSLAGGAYEQYF	TGCGCCAGCAGTCTAGCGGGAGGGGCTTACGAGCAGTACTTC
NA	NA	16	TRBV4-3	TRBJ1-2	CASSQDGGEPNYGYTF	TGCGCCAGCAGCCAAGATGGGGGGGAGCCTAACTATGGCTACACCTTC
TRBD2	NA	16	TRBV6-6	TRBJ2-3	CASSYSPSGFTDTQYF	TGTGCCAGCAGTTACTCTCCTAGCGGATTCACAGATACGCAGTATTTT
TRBD1	NA	14	TRBV18	TRBJ2-7	CASSPPGTVYEQYF	TGTGCCAGCTCACCACCTGGGACAGTATACGAGCAGTACTTC
TRBD2	NA	16	TRBV7-2	TRBJ2-3	CASSLARLAGADTQYF	TGTGCCAGCAGCTTAGCTAGGCTAGCGGGAGCAGATACGCAGTATTTT
NA	NA	13	TRBV4-3	TRBJ1-5	CASSQEASQPQHF	TGCGCCAGCAGCCAAGAAGCGAGTCAGCCCCAGCATTTT
NA	NA	13	TRBV28	TRBJ1-1	CASSRTGVTEAFF	TGTGCCAGCAGCAGAACCGGGGTTACTGAAGCTTTCTTT
NA	NA	14	TRBV6-1	TRBJ1-1	CASSAGQGDTEAFF	TGTGCCAGCAGCGCGGGGCAAGGGGACACTGAAGCTTTCTTT